This T cell receptor (beta chain) came from a study of blood T cell repertoires in COVID-19. Study details: T cells, B-cell-depleted T cells, or PBMCs provided the cDNA or gDNA that served as material.

V was trimmed by 5 bases and J by 0 bases, leaving 14 bases between them. The germline V gene encodes CDR1 MNHEY and CDR2 SMNVEV (reference sequence). The length of the CDR3 is 17 residues. Per the original data handling: How many nucleated cells were present was estimated from reference gene primer amplification. Method: immunoSEQ multiplex PCR; TCRdb's copy keeps in-frame clones and lacks some. Clone size and the V and J calls come from that table; the DNA yielded D and trimming. The profile covers around 250,000 clones, with about 82% appearing a single time and roughly an eighth taken by the ten largest.

J is TRBJ1-6 and V is TRBV27, with D unresolved. Material: peripheral blood. The origin of this receptor is a man older than 75 with acute or convalescent COVID-19. The CDR3 DNA is TGTGCCAGCAGTGTAACAGAAGATAGCTCCTATAATTCACCCCTCCACTTT. This gives the protein CASSVTEDSSYNSPLHF.